A single sample gave rise to the 4 T cell receptor beta chains below, sequenced in a study of OX40 agonist ivuxolimab in advanced cancers. Clones were read by immunoSEQ multiplex PCR, and TCRdb kept only the in-frame ones, dropping some. The data hold around 68,000 clones, with less than 95% observed a single time. The specimen comprised CD4+ or CD8+ T cells sorted from blood, sampled in a trial of the OX40 agonist ivuxolimab. All receptors come from an adult with an advanced solid tumor such as melanoma, head and neck, liver or kidney cancer.

The rearrangement joins TRBV18 to TRBJ2-2, with 7 bases matching TRBD2. Trimming cost V 3 bases and J 4 bases; bases outside gene matches: 5. Germline V gene sequence: CDR1 KGHSH, CDR2 LQKENI. The CDR3 is made up of 15 amino acids. The DNA for the CDR3 is TGTGCCAGCTCACCGGGGACTACCCCCACCGGGGAGCTGTTTTTT. Its protein product is CASSPGTTPTGELFF. The whole variable domain, remainder taken from reference TRBV18 and TRBJ2-2, is NAGVMQNPRHLVRRRGQEARLRCSPMKGHSHVYWYRQLPEEGLKFMVYLQKENIIDESGMPKERFSAEFPKEGPSILRIQQVVRGDSAAYFCASSPGTTPTGELFFGEGSRLTVL.

The chain has TRBV5-8 and TRBJ1-6; D call uncertain. CDR3 length equals 15 residues. The V end lost 3 bases, the J end lost 7 bases, and 14 bases lay between the germline ends. Germline V gene sequence: CDR1 SGHTS, CDR2 YDEGEE. The chain's CDR3 is CASSSDDPANSPLHF. The DNA of the CDR3 is TGTGCCAGCAGCTCGGACGACCCCGCCAATTCACCCCTCCACTTT.

This clone was seen more than once but under ten times. At one end, the junction sequence differs from germline, possibly due to a read error. The gene calls are TRBV19 and TRBJ2-2; D unclear. Germline V gene sequence: CDR1 LNHDA, CDR2 SQIVND (reference sequence). This CDR3 region has 15 residues. CDR3 residues: CASSLDLRYTGELFF. The CDR3 bases are TGTGCCAGTAGTCTAGACCTTAGGTACACCGGGGAGCTGTTTTTT.

The chain couples TRBV29-1 to TRBJ2-1; D is perhaps TRBD2 (7 bases). In germline, CDR1 is SQVTM, CDR2 ANQGSEA. Trimming took off 7 bases at V and 7 bases at J, with 32 bases between the two ends. The CDR3 totals 18 residues. The CDR3 nucleotides are TGCAGCGGCGGGCCCTCCTCCTGGGAGGGAGGGGGAGGGAATGAGCAGTTCTTC. It yields the protein CSGGPSSWEGGGGNEQFF.